This T cell receptor (beta chain) was sequenced in a study of cytomegalovirus exposure and HLA in healthy donors. CDR1 is SGHRS and CDR2 is YFSETQ in the germline V gene. With V trimmed by 4 bases and J by 0 bases, 3 bases remained unmatched. The CDR3 extends over 14 amino acids. This clone was counted between two and nine times. Libraries were prepared by immunoSEQ multiplex PCR; TCRdb keeps only in-frame clonotypes and omits some of them. This table holds 150,000 or so clones, 80% to 90% found once. The receptor's source is a man aged 18 to 29 in good health and CMV-seropositive. The material sequenced was PBMCs. V gene TRBV5-1 combines with J gene TRBJ1-2; 7 positions match TRBD1. The CDR3: CASSPGTANYGYTF. As DNA, the CDR3 is TGCGCCAGCAGCCCAGGGACAGCTAACTATGGCTACACCTTC.